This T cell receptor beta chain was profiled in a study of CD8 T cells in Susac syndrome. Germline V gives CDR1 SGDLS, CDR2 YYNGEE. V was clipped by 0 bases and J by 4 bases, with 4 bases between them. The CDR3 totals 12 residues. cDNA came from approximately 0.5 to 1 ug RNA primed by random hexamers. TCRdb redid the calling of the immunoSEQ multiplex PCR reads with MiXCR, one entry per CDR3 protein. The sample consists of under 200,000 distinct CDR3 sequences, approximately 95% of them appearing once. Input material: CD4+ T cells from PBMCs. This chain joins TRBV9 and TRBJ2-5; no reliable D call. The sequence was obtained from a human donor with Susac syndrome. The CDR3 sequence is CASSVGGETQYF. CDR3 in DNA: TGTGCCAGCAGCGTAGGCGGAGAGACCCAGTACTTC.